Following are 14 T cell receptor beta chains from one sample sequenced in a study of blood T cell repertoires in COVID-19. Profiling relied on immunoSEQ multiplex PCR, and the TCRdb table lists in-frame clones only, not all of them. The table has 25,000 to 35,000 clones, approximately 87% seen once. Specimen: peripheral blood. The receptors shown here come from a human donor with active COVID-19. The donor label of this sample is uncertain.

The chain is built from TRBV18 and TRBJ1-6; D remains ambiguous. Deletions cut 3 bases from V and 10 bases from J, with 13 bases between. Germline CDR1 KGHSH, CDR2 LQKENI. The CDR3 totals 14 residues. CDR3 protein: CASSPAQAASPLHF. DNA of the CDR3: TGTGCCAGCTCACCCGCCCAGGCAGCATCACCCCTCCACTTT.

The rearrangement uses TRBV7-8 and TRBJ2-7; TRBD1 agrees at 7 bases. This CDR3 comprises 13 residues. Germline V lookup: CDR1 SGHVS, CDR2 FQNEAQ. V lost 1 base, J lost 12 bases, and 9 bases stayed unmatched. The CDR3 loop reads CASSLGTGSGWYF. The CDR3 DNA sequence: TGTGCCAGCAGCTTAGGGACAGGTTCCGGCTGGTACTTC. Variable domain in full (rest from reference TRBV7-8 and TRBJ2-7): GAGVSQSPRYKVAKRGQDVALRCDPISGHVSLFWYQQALGQGPEFLTYFQNEAQLDKSGLPSDRFFAERPEGSVSTLKIQRTQQEDSAVYLCASSLGTGSGWYFGPGTRLTVT.

CDR3 nucleotides: TGCGCCAGCAGCCAAGATCGGAGGGGCGCGGCTAACTATGGCTACACCTTC. This sequence encodes CASSQDRRGAANYGYTF. The rearrangement uses TRBV4-3 and TRBJ1-2, with D possibly matching TRBD1 (5 bases). This CDR3 comprises 17 residues. Germline-derived CDR1 and CDR2 are LGHNA and YSLEER. Trimming stripped 0 bases from V and 0 bases from J, with 14 bases between.

The rearrangement uses TRBV6-5 and TRBJ1-1; a weak D match, TRBD1 (5 bases). The germline V gene encodes CDR1 MNHEY and CDR2 SVGAGI. Trimming took off 6 bases at V and 8 bases at J, with 10 bases between the two ends. The CDR3 length is 11 residues. The CDR3 loop is CASRGRAEAFF. The CDR3 DNA follows: TGTGCCAGCAGGGGCAGGGCCGAAGCTTTCTTT.

This rearrangement joins TRBV10-1 to TRBJ1-4, with TRBD1 identical over 11 bases. The germline CDR1 and CDR2 sequences are WNHNN and SYGVQD (reference sequence). V was clipped by 8 bases and J by 8 bases; unmatched bases: 4. The CDR3 loop spans 13 amino acids. The CDR3 reads CASGGQGAEKLFF. In nucleotides, the CDR3 is TGCGCCAGCGGAGGACAGGGGGCGGAAAAACTGTTTTTT.

This chain links TRBV25-1 with TRBJ2-3; 8 bases are a match to TRBD1. CDR1 is MGHDK, CDR2 SYGVNS, per germline. CDR3 length: 14 residues. V shed 6 bases and J 2 bases; nucleotides not matched to a gene: 4. DNA of the CDR3: TGTGCCAGCAGGCGGGACAGGTACACAGATACGCAGTATTTT. Translated: CASRRDRYTDTQYF.

This rearrangement joins TRBV19 to TRBJ1-1; 7 bases align to TRBD1. Germline V gene sequence: CDR1 LNHDA, CDR2 SQIVND (reference sequence). V lost 3 bases, J lost 0 bases, and 7 bases stayed unmatched. This CDR3 is built from 16 residues. CDR3 in DNA: TGTGCCAGTAGTATCTACACAGGGGCAATGAACACTGAAGCTTTCTTT. The encoded protein is CASSIYTGAMNTEAFF.

V and J are TRBV7-9 and TRBJ2-7, with D maybe TRBD2 (7 bases). The CDR3 loop spans 15 amino acids. V was clipped by 1 base and J by 5 bases, with 15 bases between them. Germline CDR1 SEHNR, CDR2 FQNEAQ (reference sequence). CDR3 sequence reads: CASSLGRGARHEQYF. CDR3 nucleotides: TGTGCCAGCAGCTTAGGTCGGGGGGCTCGGCACGAGCAGTACTTC.

This chain joins TRBV28 and TRBJ2-5, with 9 bases lining up with TRBD1. Germline V gene lookup returns CDR1 MDHEN and CDR2 SYDVKM. There are 17 residues in the CDR3. V lost 5 bases, J lost 4 bases, and 14 bases stayed unmatched. Here the CDR3 DNA reads TGTGCCAGCAGTGTACAGGGGGCGCAGGGAAAGTCAGAGACCCAGTACTTC. Its translation is CASSVQGAQGKSETQYF.

This clone was seen once. V is TRBV28 and J is TRBJ2-1; TRBD2 is a possible D gene (6 bases). The V end was cut by 2 bases, the J end by 1 base, with 12 bases between. CDR1 MDHEN and CDR2 SYDVKM come from the germline V gene. The CDR3 runs to 16 residues. CDR3 region: CASSLRLARSYNEQFF. The CDR3 DNA reads TGTGCCAGCAGTTTAAGGCTAGCGCGGTCCTACAATGAGCAGTTCTTC.

The rearrangement links TRBV21-1 to TRBJ2-5; the table's D call, TRBD2, was not checked against the DNA. TRBV21-1 is noted as a pseudogene. The CDR3 consists of 16 residues. In nucleotides, the CDR3 is TGTGCCAGCAGCAAAGTTAGCGGAGGGCGCCGAGAGACCCAGTACTTC. Its translation is CASSKVSGGRRETQYF.

The V gene is TRBV28, the J gene TRBJ1-5, with D uncertain. The CDR3 is 16 residues long. The germline V gene encodes CDR1 MDHEN and CDR2 SYDVKM. V shed 3 bases and J shed 0 bases, with 12 bases lying between them. CDR3 bases: TGTGCCAGCAGTTTCGACACAGCCGTTAGCAATCAGCCCCAGCATTTT. Translation: CASSFDTAVSNQPQHF.

The chain uses TRBV3-1 (or the pseudogene TRBV3-2) and TRBJ2-3, with 7 bases that match TRBD2. Trimming took 10 bases from V and 5 from J; bases not matched to a gene: 9. This CDR3 contains 13 residues. Germline V lookup: CDR1 LGHDT, CDR2 YNNKEL (reference sequence). The chain's CDR3 is CATAAGVGDTQYF. CDR3 in DNA: TGTGCCACCGCGGCGGGGGTAGGAGATACGCAGTATTTT.

This clone appeared a few times. The rearrangement joins TRBV7-2 to TRBJ2-6, with a tentative D call TRBD2 (5 bases). Germline values: CDR1 SGHTA, CDR2 FQGNSA. Trimming took 5 bases from V and 0 from J, leaving 17 bases between them. CDR3 length: 18 residues. The chain's CDR3 is CASSPHSGPLSGANVLTF. DNA for the CDR3: TGTGCCAGCAGCCCCCACAGCGGCCCCCTCTCTGGGGCCAACGTCCTGACTTTC. Based on the CDR3 plus reference TRBV7-2 and TRBJ2-6, the full variable domain is GAGVSQSPSNKVTEKGKDVELRCDPISGHTALYWYRQSLGQGLEFLIYFQGNSAPDKSGLPSDRFSAERTGGSVSTLTIQRTQQEDSAVYLCASSPHSGPLSGANVLTFGAGSRLTVL.